This TCR beta chain came from a study of breast tumors, draining lymph nodes, adjacent tissues. Study observations and caveats: That most tumor T cells come from lymph nodes remained unproven. Tumor TCR diversity was below lymph nodes but above nontumor tissue.

Samples came from axillary lymph nodes draining the breast cancer. TCRdb reanalysed the multiplex PCR reads using MiXCR and keeps one entry per CDR3 protein. This table has around 140,000 distinct CDR3 sequences, about a fifth appearing once. This clonotype was counted at least ten times. The antigen is not known. This CDR3 spans 12 amino acids. Trimming took 6 bases from V and 6 from J; bases not matched to a gene: 0. The germline V gene has CDR1 KGHSH and CDR2 LQKENI. The sample comprised axillary lymph node tissue. The rearrangement joins TRBV18 to TRBJ2-1; 9 nucleotides match TRBD1. The sequence derives from a female donor with breast cancer. Some clones in this sample may be carry-over from other donors' samples. CDR3 sequence (DNA): TGTGCCAGCTCGGGACAGGGCAATGAGCAGTTCTTC. Its protein is CASSGQGNEQFF.